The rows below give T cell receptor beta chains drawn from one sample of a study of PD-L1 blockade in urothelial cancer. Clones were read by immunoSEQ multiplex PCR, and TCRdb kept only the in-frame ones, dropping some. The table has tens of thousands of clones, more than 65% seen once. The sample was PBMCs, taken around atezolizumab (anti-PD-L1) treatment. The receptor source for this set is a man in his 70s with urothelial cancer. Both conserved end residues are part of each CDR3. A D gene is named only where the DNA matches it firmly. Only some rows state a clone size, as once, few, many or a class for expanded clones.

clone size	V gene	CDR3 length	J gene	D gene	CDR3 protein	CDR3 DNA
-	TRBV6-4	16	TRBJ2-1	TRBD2	CASSDSRTSVNNEQFF	TGTGCCAGCAGTGACTCTCGGACTAGCGTTAACAATGAGCAGTTCTTC
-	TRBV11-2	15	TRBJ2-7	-	CASSLAPGQAYEQYF	TGTGCCAGCAGCTTAGCTCCGGGACAAGCCTACGAGCAGTACTTC
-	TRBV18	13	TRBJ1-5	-	CASSPGQYQPQHF	TGTGCCAGCTCACCAGGACAGTATCAGCCCCAGCATTTT
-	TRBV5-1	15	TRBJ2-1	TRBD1	CASSAPGQGGSEQFF	TGCGCCAGCAGCGCTCCGGGACAGGGGGGGAGTGAGCAGTTCTTC
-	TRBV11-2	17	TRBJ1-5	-	CASSLGVVAKSNQPQHF	TGTGCCAGCAGCTTAGGGGTTGTAGCAAAGAGCAATCAGCCCCAGCATTTT
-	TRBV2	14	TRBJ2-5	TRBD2	CASISASGIKTQYF	TGTGCCAGCATTTCAGCTAGCGGGATCAAGACCCAGTACTTC
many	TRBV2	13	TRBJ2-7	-	CASKSTGPYEQYF	TGTGCCAGCAAAAGCACAGGGCCCTACGAGCAGTACTTC
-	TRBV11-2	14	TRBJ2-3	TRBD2	CASSRGGTTDTQYF	TGTGCCAGCAGTCGGGGAGGGACCACAGATACGCAGTATTTT
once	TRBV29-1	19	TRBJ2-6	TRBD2	CSVGGLAGGMSSGANVLTF	TGCAGCGTTGGTGGCCTAGCGGGAGGGATGAGCTCTGGGGCCAACGTCCTGACTTTC
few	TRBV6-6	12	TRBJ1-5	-	CASSTGNQPQHF	TGTGCCAGCAGTACAGGGAATCAGCCCCAGCATTTT
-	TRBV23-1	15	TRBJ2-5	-	CASSRRRAGAETQYF	TGCGCCAGCAGTCGCCGGCGGGCAGGGGCCGAGACCCAGTACTTC
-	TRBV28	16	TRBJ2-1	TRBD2	CASSFSGLAADNEQFF	TGTGCCAGCAGTTTCTCGGGACTAGCGGCCGACAATGAGCAGTTCTTC
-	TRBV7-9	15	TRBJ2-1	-	CASSPPGLLYNEQFF	TGTGCCAGCAGCCCCCCCGGACTTCTCTACAATGAGCAGTTCTTC
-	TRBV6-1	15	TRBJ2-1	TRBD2	CASSVIAGGYNEQFF	TGTGCCAGCAGTGTGATAGCGGGAGGGTACAATGAGCAGTTCTTC
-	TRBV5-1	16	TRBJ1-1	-	CASSLAHSGDIKLSFF	TGCGCCAGCAGCTTGGCCCATTCAGGGGACATCAAGTTGTCTTTCTTT
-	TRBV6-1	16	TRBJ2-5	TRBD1	CASSEDLTGTGETQYF	TGTGCCAGCAGTGAAGACCTGACAGGGACAGGAGAGACCCAGTACTTC
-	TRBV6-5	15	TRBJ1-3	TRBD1	CASRLTGRTGNTIYF	TGTGCCAGCAGACTGACAGGGAGGACTGGAAACACCATATATTTT
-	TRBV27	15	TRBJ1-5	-	CASSPQARQGQPQHF	TGTGCCAGCAGTCCCCAGGCGAGGCAGGGTCAGCCCCAGCATTTT
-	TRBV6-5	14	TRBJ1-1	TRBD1	CASRSGQVRTEAFF	TGTGCCAGCAGATCGGGACAGGTGAGAACTGAAGCTTTCTTT
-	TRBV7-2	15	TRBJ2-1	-	CASSLASPTYNEQFF	TGTGCCAGCAGCTTAGCTAGCCCCACCTACAATGAGCAGTTCTTC
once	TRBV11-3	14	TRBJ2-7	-	CASSPKDNPYEQYF	TGTGCCAGCAGCCCAAAGGACAACCCCTACGAGCAGTACTTC
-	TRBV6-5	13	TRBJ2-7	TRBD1	CASSWTGRSEQYF	TGTGCCAGCTCCTGGACAGGGAGGAGCGAGCAGTACTTC
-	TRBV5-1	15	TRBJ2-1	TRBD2	CASSLDLAGGNEQFF	TGCGCCAGCAGCTTGGATTTAGCGGGGGGGAATGAGCAGTTCTTC
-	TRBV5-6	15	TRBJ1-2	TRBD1	CASSLGDSNFYGYTF	TGTGCCAGCAGCTTGGGGGACAGCAATTTCTATGGCTACACCTTC
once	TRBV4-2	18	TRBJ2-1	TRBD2	CASSTRASGPMTYNEQFF	TGTGCCAGCAGCACTCGTGCTAGCGGTCCGATGACCTACAATGAGCAGTTCTTC
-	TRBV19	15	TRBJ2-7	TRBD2	CASSTGLAGVGEQYF	TGTGCCAGTAGTACCGGACTAGCGGGAGTTGGCGAGCAGTACTTC
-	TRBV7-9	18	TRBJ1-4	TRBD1	CASSLGGGGQATNEKLFF	TGTGCCAGCAGCTTAGGAGGAGGGGGCCAGGCAACTAATGAAAAACTGTTTTTT
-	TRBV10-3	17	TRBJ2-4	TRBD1	CAIGQGAQAEAKNIQYF	TGTGCCATCGGGCAGGGGGCCCAGGCAGAGGCCAAAAACATTCAGTACTTC
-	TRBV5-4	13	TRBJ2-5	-	CASSLGAEETQYF	TGTGCCAGCAGCTTGGGGGCTGAAGAGACCCAGTACTTC
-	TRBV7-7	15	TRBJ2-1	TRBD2	CASSPEGGSWNEQFF	TGTGCTAGCAGCCCCGAGGGCGGGAGTTGGAATGAGCAGTTCTTC
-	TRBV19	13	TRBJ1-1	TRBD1	CASSADRGTEAFF	TGTGCCAGTAGTGCCGACAGGGGCACTGAAGCTTTCTTT
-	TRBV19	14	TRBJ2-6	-	CAIGRSSGANVLTF	TGTGCCATAGGAAGGAGCTCTGGGGCCAACGTCCTGACTTTC
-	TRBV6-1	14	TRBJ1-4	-	CASSEGLGNEKLFF	TGTGCCAGCAGTGAAGGCCTCGGTAATGAAAAACTGTTTTTT
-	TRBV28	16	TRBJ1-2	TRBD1	CASSLFEIAGGDGYTF	TGTGCCAGCAGTTTATTTGAAATAGCAGGGGGCGATGGCTACACCTTC
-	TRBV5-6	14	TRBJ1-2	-	CASSFWARGYGYTF	TGTGCCAGCAGCTTCTGGGCACGGGGCTATGGCTACACCTTC
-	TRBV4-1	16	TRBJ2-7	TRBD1	CASSQEGRQGSYEQYF	TGCGCCAGCAGCCAAGAAGGTAGACAGGGGTCCTACGAGCAGTACTTC
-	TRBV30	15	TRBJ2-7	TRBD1	CAWSKFRDRGNEQYF	TGTGCCTGGAGTAAATTCCGGGACAGGGGGAACGAGCAGTACTTC
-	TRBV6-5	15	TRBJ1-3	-	CASKLVQGRGNTIYF	TGTGCCAGCAAGCTAGTACAGGGACGTGGAAACACCATATATTTT
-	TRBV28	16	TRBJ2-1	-	CASSPQRPSSYNEQFF	TGTGCCAGCAGCCCTCAGCGGCCCAGCTCCTACAATGAGCAGTTCTTC
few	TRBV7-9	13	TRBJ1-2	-	CASSFEGDYGYTF	TGTGCCAGCAGCTTTGAAGGGGACTATGGCTACACCTTC
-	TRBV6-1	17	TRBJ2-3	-	CASSKDWLGGDTDTQYF	TGTGCCAGCAGTAAAGATTGGCTAGGAGGAGACACAGATACGCAGTATTTT
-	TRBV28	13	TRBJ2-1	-	CASSPQVYNEQFF	TGTGCCAGCAGTCCACAGGTATACAATGAGCAGTTCTTC
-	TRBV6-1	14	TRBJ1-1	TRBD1	CASSAQGARVAAFF	TGTGCCAGCAGTGCACAGGGGGCAAGAGTGGCAGCTTTCTTT
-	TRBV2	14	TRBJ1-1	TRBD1	CASHRGHMNTEAFF	TGTGCCAGCCACAGGGGCCATATGAACACTGAAGCTTTCTTT
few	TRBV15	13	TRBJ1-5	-	CANRTQPNQPQHF	TGTGCCAACAGAACACAGCCAAATCAGCCCCAGCATTTT
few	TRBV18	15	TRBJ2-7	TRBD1	CASSPMTGIVYEQYF	TGTGCCAGCTCACCAATGACAGGGATCGTCTACGAGCAGTACTTC
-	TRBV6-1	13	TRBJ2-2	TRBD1	CASRDRGTGELFF	TGTGCCAGCAGGGACAGGGGAACCGGGGAGCTGTTTTTT
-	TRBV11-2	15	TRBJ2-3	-	CASSLEAGHTDTQYF	TGTGCCAGCAGCTTAGAGGCAGGCCACACAGATACGCAGTATTTT
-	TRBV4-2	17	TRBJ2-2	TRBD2	CASSPGLAGAGTGELFF	TGTGCCAGCAGCCCTGGACTAGCGGGAGCGGGCACCGGGGAGCTGTTTTTT
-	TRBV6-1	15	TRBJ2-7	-	CASSELGTGLYEQYF	TGTGCCAGCAGTGAACTGGGTACAGGATTATACGAGCAGTACTTC
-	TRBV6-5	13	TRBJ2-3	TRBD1	CASSHRGADTQYF	TGTGCCAGCAGTCACAGGGGAGCAGATACGCAGTATTTT
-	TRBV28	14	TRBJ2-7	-	CASSLSTAPYEQYF	TGTGCCAGCAGTCTGTCGACAGCGCCCTACGAGCAGTACTTC
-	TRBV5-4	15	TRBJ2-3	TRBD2	CASSLDSGRSDTQYF	TGTGCCAGCAGCTTAGACAGCGGGAGGTCAGATACGCAGTATTTT
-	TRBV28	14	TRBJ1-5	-	CASRRSYSNQPQHF	TGTGCCAGCAGGAGGAGCTATAGCAATCAGCCCCAGCATTTT
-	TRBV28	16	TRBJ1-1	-	CASSLWDLRVNTEAFF	TGTGCCAGCAGTTTATGGGACTTAAGGGTGAACACTGAAGCTTTCTTT